The T cell receptor beta chain described here comes from a study of T cells in Graves' hyperthyroidism and ophthalmopathy. On the study more broadly: Peripheral blood was collected at initial diagnosis, before any treatment.

CDR3 length: 15 residues. Trimming took 1 base from V and 3 from J, leaving 12 bases between them. The germline gives CDR1 DFQATT, CDR2 SNEGSKA (reference sequence). This clonotype has only a few counts. Template material for amplifying TCR beta CDR3 regions consisted of RNA transcripts. First-round RT-PCR with HTBI primers amplified the TCR CDR3 region. In TCRdb, the multiplex PCR reads were re-called with MiXCR into one record per CDR3 protein. The sample shows hundreds of thousands of distinct CDR3 sequences, approximately 15% of them seen only once. The receptor comes from a young woman with Graves' hyperthyroidism. The chain joins TRBV20-1 to TRBJ2-2; D is possibly TRBD2 (6 bases). Sequenced: blood. CDR3 sequence reads: CSARVAGRDTGELFF. The CDR3 coding sequence is TGCAGTGCTAGAGTGGCGGGGAGAGACACCGGGGAGCTGTTTTTT.